The clone carrying this TCR beta chain was counted many times. Its antigen is currently unknown. This sample was taken from a study of T-cell reconstitution after alpha-beta-depleted transplantation in children. Whole-study findings and limits: Reportedly, alpha-beta T cells present about two months post-transplant originated from several hundred expanded clones of graft origin. After one year, T-cell counts and TCRbeta diversity mostly came from new T cells. TCRbeta diversity was high at day 60 in some patients (a result of surviving recipient T cells and thymic progenitors).

CDR3 length: 14 residues. With 4 bases clipped from V and 1 base from J, the junction kept 3 bases outside the gene matches. CDR1 and CDR2 from the germline V gene are KGHSH and LQKENI. Unique molecular identifiers tagged the TCRbeta library. TCRdb fed the PCR reads into MiXCR, producing one record per CDR3 protein. Of under 300,000 distinct CDR3 sequences listed, approximately 10% were seen once; the top ten hold 23%. V gene TRBV18 combines with J gene TRBJ2-7; 8 positions agree with TRBD1. The sample in question was peripheral blood, obtained 180 days after TCRalphabeta/CD19-depleted stem cell transplant. This clonotype was obtained from a male patient aged 2 to 10 who had a stem cell transplant for chronic granulomatous disease, so the T cells may come from the graft donor. The chain's CDR3 is CASSRDRKSYEQYF. CDR3 sequence (DNA): TGTGCCAGCTCACGGGACAGGAAGTCCTACGAGCAGTACTTC.